This T cell receptor (beta chain) was retrieved from a study of Graves' ophthalmopathy and Graves' hyperthyroidism. This clonotype was recorded a few times. Pregnancy or lactation, uncontrolled infections and other autoimmune diseases were grounds for excluding patients. The diagnosis combined clinical symptoms, thyroxine, TRAb, thyroid ultrasound and orbital computed tomography scans. The study amplified TCR beta CDR3 regions using RNA transcripts. First-round RT-PCR employed HTBI primers, with a second-round multiplex PCR after it. TCRdb re-called the multiplex PCR reads through MiXCR, storing one row per CDR3 protein. In the table there are about 640,000 distinct CDR3 sequences, roughly two fifths of which are singletons. V shed 4 bases and J shed 4 bases, with 18 bases lying between them. There are 15 residues in the CDR3. Looked up from germline, CDR1 is SGHRS and CDR2 is YFSETQ.

What was sequenced was peripheral blood. The rearrangement links TRBV5-1 to TRBJ2-7; D could derive from TRBD1 or TRBD2 (5 bases each). The receptor was isolated from an adult man with Graves' ophthalmopathy. This CDR3 reads CASSNNVGVRYEQYF. Written as DNA, the CDR3 is TGCGCCAGCAGCAACAATGTGGGGGTTAGATACGAGCAGTACTTC.